A few counts support the clone carrying this T cell receptor (beta chain). Between the trimmed V and J ends, which lost 3 bases and 6 bases, there was a span of 10 bases. The CDR3 covers 12 residues. The germline V gene has CDR1 SGHRS and CDR2 YFSETQ. This record belongs to a study of patients and donors after allogeneic stem cell transplantation. TCRdb used MiXCR to reprocess the RT-PCR reads, holding one entry per CDR3 protein. In the table there are 10,000 to 12,000 distinct CDR3 sequences, less than 25% of which are singletons. The specimen was blood, either unsorted or a sorted T cell fraction (not recorded which). The chain employs TRBV5-1 and TRBJ2-7; D gene uncertain. The receptor's source is a human donor who was either an allogeneic HSCT recipient or a stem cell or donor lymphocyte infusion donor (not recorded which). It is not recorded whose cells these are; they may come from a transplant donor. CDR3 in amino acids: CASSYNLLEQYF. Written as DNA, the CDR3 is TGCGCCAGCAGCTACAATCTTCTCGAGCAGTACTTC.